These 10 T cell receptor beta chains were sequenced from one sample in a study of OX40 agonist ivuxolimab in advanced cancers. TCRdb keeps only in-frame clones here, not all; method: immunoSEQ multiplex PCR. The profile shows about 35,000 clones, 90% to 95% of them singletons. This material consisted of CD4+ or CD8+ T cells sorted from blood, taken in a trial of the OX40 agonist ivuxolimab. These receptors originate from an adult with an advanced solid tumor such as melanoma, head and neck, liver or kidney cancer.

This clone came up once. This rearrangement joins TRBV9 to TRBJ2-7, with D possibly TRBD1 on 6 matching bases. Per the germline V gene, CDR1 is SGDLS and CDR2 is YYNGEE. The length of the CDR3 is 15 residues. V dropped 4 bases and J dropped 2 bases, with 16 bases sitting between them. CDR3: CASSTRDTPPYEQYF. The DNA of the CDR3 is TGTGCCAGCAGCACACGGGACACTCCCCCCTACGAGCAGTACTTC. Combining the CDR3 with reference TRBV9 and TRBJ2-7 gives the whole variable domain DSGVTQTPKHLITATGQRVTLRCSPRSGDLSVYWYQQSLDQGLQFLIQYYNGEERAKGNILERFSAQQFPDLHSELNLSSLELGDSALYFCASSTRDTPPYEQYFGPGTRLTVT.

This chain links TRBV4-1 with TRBJ2-7; 11 nucleotides line up with TRBD2. V was clipped by 1 base and J by 2 bases; unmatched bases: 4. This CDR3 has 16 amino acids. Looked up from germline, CDR1 is MGHRA and CDR2 is YSYEKL. CDR3 protein: CASSQGTSGRTYEQYF. CDR3 sequence (DNA): TGCGCCAGCAGCCAAGGTACTAGCGGGAGAACCTACGAGCAGTACTTC.

The J gene is TRBJ2-1, the V gene TRBV7-9; TRBD2 might be the D (6 bases). CDR3 length: 14 amino acids. Trimming removed 3 bases from V and 3 bases from J, with 9 bases in between. CDR1 is SEHNR, CDR2 FQNEAQ, per germline (reference sequence). The CDR3 here is CASSFREYYNEQFF. The CDR3 DNA reads TGTGCCAGCAGCTTCCGGGAGTACTACAATGAGCAGTTCTTC.

The chain carries TRBV9 and TRBJ2-2, with 9 nucleotides matching TRBD1. Trimming at V came to 4 bases and at J to 4 bases, leaving 8 bases not matched to a gene. The CDR3 has 16 amino acids. CDR1 and CDR2 from the germline V gene are SGDLS and YYNGEE. CDR3 sequence: CASSTRQGVSTGELFF. Here the CDR3 DNA reads TGTGCCAGCAGCACCCGACAGGGGGTGAGCACCGGGGAGCTGTTTTTT. Full variable domain (rest looked up from reference TRBV9 and TRBJ2-2): DSGVTQTPKHLITATGQRVTLRCSPRSGDLSVYWYQQSLDQGLQFLIQYYNGEERAKGNILERFSAQQFPDLHSELNLSSLELGDSALYFCASSTRQGVSTGELFFGEGSRLTVL.

V and J are TRBV27 and TRBJ1-2, with 11 bases identical to TRBD1. The trim removed 6 bases at V and 7 bases at J, leaving 7 bases unmatched. The CDR3 is 14 residues long. Germline values: CDR1 MNHEY, CDR2 SMNVEV (reference sequence). CDR3: CASSPGTGGGGYTF. The CDR3 DNA reads TGTGCCAGCAGCCCCGGGACAGGGGGTGGTGGCTACACCTTC.

This clone was counted a few times. The chain employs TRBV29-1 and TRBJ1-2; a weak D match, TRBD1 (5 bases). CDR1 is SQVTM and CDR2 is ANQGSEA in the germline V gene. V lost 4 bases and J lost 8, with 11 bases in between. The CDR3 totals 11 residues. The CDR3 sequence: CSVAQGEGYTF. The CDR3, as DNA: TGCAGCGTTGCCCAGGGCGAAGGCTACACCTTC. The full variable domain, with the rest looked up from reference TRBV29-1 and TRBJ1-2, is SAVISQKPSRDICQRGTSLTIQCQVDSQVTMMFWYRQQPGQSLTLIATANQGSEATYESGFVIDKFPISRPNLTFSTLTVSNMSPEDSSIYLCSVAQGEGYTFGSGTRLTVV.

This clone was counted once. The genes are TRBV30 and TRBJ1-2; D is ambiguous. This CDR3 spans 15 amino acids. Trimming left V 1 base short and J 0 bases short, with 12 bases between. Germline CDR1 GTSNPN, CDR2 SVGIG (reference sequence). CDR3 residues: CAWSDLTEANYGYTF. As DNA, the CDR3 is TGTGCCTGGAGTGACCTGACCGAAGCTAACTATGGCTACACCTTC.

This sequence joins TRBV29-1 and TRBJ1-2; D unclear. V lost 6 bases, J lost 6 bases, and 11 bases lay in between. The germline V gene encodes CDR1 SQVTM and CDR2 ANQGSEA. This CDR3 has 11 residues. The CDR3 DNA reads as TGCAGCGTACCCGGCCTAAATGGCTACACCTTC. As protein: CSVPGLNGYTF.

J is TRBJ2-7 and V is TRBV28, with unresolved D. Germline V gives CDR1 MDHEN, CDR2 SYDVKM. CDR3 length: 15 amino acids. Trimming took 6 bases from V and 1 from J, leaving 16 bases between them. Here the CDR3 DNA reads TGTGCCAGCAGCCCCCGCGGCCAGATTTCCTACGAGCAGTACTTC. It yields the protein CASSPRGQISYEQYF. Drawing the rest from reference TRBV28 and TRBJ2-7, the complete variable domain is DVKVTQSSRYLVKRTGEKVFLECVQDMDHENMFWYRQDPGLGLRLIYFSYDVKMKEKGDIPEGYSVSREKKERFSLILESASTNQTSMYLCASSPRGQISYEQYFGPGTRLTVT.

CDR3 coding DNA: TGTGCCAGCAGGATCACGGGGAGCTCCTACAATGAGCAGTTCTTC. This codes for CASRITGSSYNEQFF. V usage is TRBV28 and J usage is TRBJ2-1; D may be TRBD2 (5 bases). Germline V gene sequence: CDR1 MDHEN, CDR2 SYDVKM. With 6 bases removed from V and 0 bases from J, the gap between germline ends came to 12 bases. This CDR3 is built from 15 residues.